The table lists the clone carrying this TCR beta chain with a few counts. Germline V CDR1 and CDR2: LNHDA, SQIVND (reference sequence). J lost 3 bases, V lost 5 bases, and 7 bases had no gene match. This CDR3 comprises 15 residues. These data belong to a study of blood T cell repertoires in COVID-19. Original data processing: It was from reference gene primer amplification that nucleated cell counts were estimated. Assay: immunoSEQ multiplex PCR; the TCRdb copy retains only in-frame clones and omits some. For V, J and clone size, that table is used; D and trimming come from the DNA. This repertoire shows about 360,000 clones, approximately 77% found once; its top ten account for 1.1%.

J is TRBJ1-2 and V is TRBV19; the match to TRBD1 covers 9 bases. Specimen: peripheral blood. This receptor was identified in a human donor with acute or convalescent COVID-19. The donor label of this sample is uncertain. CDR3 sequence: CASSRTGGADYGYTF. Here the CDR3 DNA reads TGTGCCAGTAGTCGTACAGGGGGCGCGGACTATGGCTACACCTTC.